This T cell receptor (beta chain) was identified during a study of cytotoxic CD8 clonotypes in ibrutinib-treated CLL. Study details: For this cohort, patients were some eleven relapsed/refractory and around 16 treatment-naive, while about 17 were IGHV unmutated. Study-wide findings and caveats: Clonality, elevated at ibrutinib response, dropped back toward baseline at progression.

As regards this clone: Its antigen is unknown.

Only in-frame clones appear in the TCRdb table, and some are missing; sequencing was by immunoSEQ multiplex PCR. The data hold over 250,000 clones, with roughly four fifths observed a single time. V shed 4 bases and J shed 4 bases, with 19 bases lying between them. Germline assignment: CDR1 SGHVS and CDR2 FNYEAQ. This CDR3 spans 16 amino acids. The source was PBMCs, collected at disease progression, from a patient treated with ibrutinib. The TCR sequence derives from a human donor with chronic lymphocytic leukemia. The chain joins TRBV7-6 to TRBJ1-1; no clear D. As DNA, the CDR3 is TGTGCCAGCAGCTCTATAGCGCTCGGGCGCGTCACTGAAGCTTTCTTT. It codes for CASSSIALGRVTEAFF.